The rows below give T cell receptor beta chains drawn from one sample of a study of graft-versus-host responses after intestinal transplantation. Here immunoSEQ multiplex PCR was the method, and the copy in TCRdb shows in-frame clones only, minus some. There are some 31,000 clones in the sample; 70% to 90% occur only once, and around a tenth lies in the top ten. The source was PBMCs, collected about 420 days after intestinal transplantation. These TCRs come from a human patient who received an intestinal transplant, so some T cells may come from the graft donor. Each CDR3 is given without its conserved first and last residue. Each record gives: J gene, V gene, CDR3 length, CDR3 protein.

J gene: TRBJ1-1; V gene: TRBV19; CDR3 length: 8; CDR3 protein: ASRNTEAF
J gene: TRBJ2-7; V gene: TRBV11-2; CDR3 length: 14; CDR3 protein: ASSLLLGRAASEQY
J gene: TRBJ2-1; V gene: TRBV11-2; CDR3 length: 11; CDR3 protein: ASSLVRHNEQF
J gene: TRBJ2-2; V gene: TRBV7-6; CDR3 length: 13; CDR3 protein: ASSLAGGNTGELF
J gene: TRBJ2-2; V gene: TRBV7-2; CDR3 length: 14; CDR3 protein: ASSLAPGANTGELF
J gene: TRBJ1-3; V gene: TRBV5-4; CDR3 length: 12; CDR3 protein: ASSIGADRNTIY
J gene: TRBJ1-4; V gene: TRBV28; CDR3 length: 17; CDR3 protein: ASSLYRVRAGTVNEKLF
J gene: TRBJ2-6; V gene: TRBV19; CDR3 length: 16; CDR3 protein: ASSQLPLGHSGANVLT
J gene: TRBJ2-2; V gene: TRBV5-1; CDR3 length: 12; CDR3 protein: ASSPLPDTGELF
J gene: TRBJ1-3; V gene: TRBV9; CDR3 length: 14; CDR3 protein: ASSVDGESSGNTIY
J gene: TRBJ2-5; V gene: TRBV10-1; CDR3 length: 15; CDR3 protein: ASSESRTSGFQETQY
J gene: TRBJ2-7; V gene: TRBV7-2; CDR3 length: 11; CDR3 protein: ASSLLYNTEQY
J gene: TRBJ2-7; V gene: TRBV5-1; CDR3 length: 13; CDR3 protein: ASSLGGSGTYEQY
J gene: TRBJ1-2; V gene: TRBV5-4; CDR3 length: 15; CDR3 protein: ASSLVTGALFNYGYT
J gene: TRBJ1-4; V gene: TRBV7-9; CDR3 length: 12; CDR3 protein: ASSSRSPTERLF
J gene: TRBJ1-6; V gene: TRBV7-2; CDR3 length: 13; CDR3 protein: ASSLGSGGDSPLH
J gene: TRBJ2-3; V gene: TRBV11-3; CDR3 length: 12; CDR3 protein: ASSERGGTDTQY
J gene: TRBJ1-3; V gene: TRBV30; CDR3 length: 11; CDR3 protein: AWSGSWGNTIY
J gene: TRBJ2-2; V gene: TRBV5-4; CDR3 length: 12; CDR3 protein: ASSLARGPGELF
J gene: TRBJ1-2; V gene: TRBV10-2; CDR3 length: 13; CDR3 protein: ASSEQGVVTYGYT
J gene: TRBJ2-7; V gene: TRBV4-1; CDR3 length: 12; CDR3 protein: ASSQRDYTYEQY
J gene: TRBJ1-5; V gene: TRBV2; CDR3 length: 13; CDR3 protein: ASSVQGASNQSQH
J gene: TRBJ1-1; V gene: TRBV18; CDR3 length: 13; CDR3 protein: ASSSPPQGCTEAF
J gene: TRBJ1-5; V gene: TRBV4-1; CDR3 length: 15; CDR3 protein: ASSPKGQGPQNQPQH
J gene: TRBJ2-2; V gene: TRBV6-1; CDR3 length: 14; CDR3 protein: ASSEAGHWGTGELF
J gene: TRBJ2-7; V gene: TRBV6-5; CDR3 length: 11; CDR3 protein: ASGSGTAYEQY
J gene: TRBJ1-1; V gene: TRBV19; CDR3 length: 16; CDR3 protein: ASSTQTSGTGLNTEAF
J gene: TRBJ2-2; V gene: TRBV30; CDR3 length: 10; CDR3 protein: ALRQGNRELF
J gene: TRBJ2-5; V gene: TRBV10-2; CDR3 length: 13; CDR3 protein: ASKPRDRGFETQY